The present T cell receptor beta chain was sequenced within a study of cytomegalovirus exposure and HLA in healthy donors. General study results and limits: The authors listed roughly 150 TCR beta chains as cytomegalovirus-associated.

V dropped 6 bases and J dropped 0; count of bases not matched to a gene: 4. CDR3 size: 15 residues. The germline gives CDR1 MDHEN, CDR2 SYDVKM. The primer mix had 60 Vbeta and 13 Jbeta primers. TCRdb keeps only in-frame clones here, not all; method: immunoSEQ multiplex PCR. This repertoire shows 150,000 to 200,000 clones, roughly 65% found once; its top ten account for around 4.5%. Details on this clone: Its antigen is undetermined. Other DNA sequences from this sample encode an identical CDR3 as well.

This sequence originates from a woman younger than 30 in good health and CMV-seropositive. V is TRBV28 and J is TRBJ2-1; 8 bases are shared with TRBD1. The sample consisted of PBMCs. The CDR3 nucleotides read TGTGCCAGCAGCCCGGGACAGGTCTCCTACAATGAGCAGTTCTTC. This encodes CASSPGQVSYNEQFF.